The clone carrying this T cell receptor beta chain came up a few times. Its target is unknown. TCRdb independently ran MiXCR on the reads; one entry per CDR3 protein. In the table there are hundreds of thousands of distinct CDR3 sequences, approximately 24% of which are singletons. This sample is drawn from a study of T cell repertoires in cytomegalovirus infection. Findings and caveats of the study: CMV-specific HLA-C-restricted TCR beta clonotypes dominated the ex vivo response.

CDR1 is MDHEN, CDR2 SYDVKM, per germline. Trimming removed 8 bases from V and 6 bases from J, with 10 bases in between. The CDR3 is 11 residues long. The source of this sequence is a human donor in good health (CMV status not recorded). Some clones in this sample may be carry-over from other donors' samples. The rearrangement uses TRBV28 and TRBJ1-1; D possibly corresponds to TRBD1 (5 bases). The sample comprised CD8+ T cells from PBMCs. CDR3 in amino acids: CASPKGAEAFF. CDR3 bases: TGTGCCAGCCCGAAAGGGGCTGAAGCTTTCTTT.